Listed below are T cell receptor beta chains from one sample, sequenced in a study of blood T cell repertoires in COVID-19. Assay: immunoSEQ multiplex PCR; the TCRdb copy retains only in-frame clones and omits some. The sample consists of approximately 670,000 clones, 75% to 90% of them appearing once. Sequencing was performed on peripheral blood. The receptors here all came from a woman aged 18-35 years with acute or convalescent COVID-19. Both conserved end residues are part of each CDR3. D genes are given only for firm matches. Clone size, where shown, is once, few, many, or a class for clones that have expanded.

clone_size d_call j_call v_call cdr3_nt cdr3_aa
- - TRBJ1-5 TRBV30 TGTGCCCCCCCCGGCGGGGGTAGCAATCAGCCCCAGCATTTT CAPPGGGSNQPQHF
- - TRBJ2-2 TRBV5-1 TGCGCCAGCAGCTTCTGGACACCGGACCCCGGGGAGCTGTTTTTT CASSFWTPDPGELFF
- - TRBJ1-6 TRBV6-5 TGTGCCAGCAGTTCTTACAGAACCTCCTATAATTCACCCCTCCACTTT CASSSYRTSYNSPLHF
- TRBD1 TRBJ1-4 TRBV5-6 TGTGCCAGCAGCGTCAGCCGGGACAGGGTGACTAATGAAAAACTGTTTTTT CASSVSRDRVTNEKLFF
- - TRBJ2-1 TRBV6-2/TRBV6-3 TGTGCCAGCAGCCGGACCTTGACTAGTGAGCAGTTCTTC CASSRTLTSEQFF
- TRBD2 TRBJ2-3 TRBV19 TGTGCCAGTAGTTCTAGCGGGGCAAGCACAGATACGCAGTATTTT CASSSSGASTDTQYF
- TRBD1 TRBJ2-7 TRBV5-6 TGTGCCAGCAGGGGGACAGGGCCCGAGCAGTACTTC CASRGTGPEQYF
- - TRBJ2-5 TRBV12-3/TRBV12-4 TGTGCCAGCAGCCCAGTACCAGAGACCCAGTACTTC CASSPVPETQYF
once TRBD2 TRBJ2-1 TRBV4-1 TGCGCCAGCAGCCAAGATCGGGTTCGCGGGGGATTACACAATGAGCAGTTCTTC CASSQDRVRGGLHNEQFF
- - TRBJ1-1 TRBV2 TGTGCCAGCAATAACAGGGCCGACACTGAAGCTTTCTTT CASNNRADTEAFF
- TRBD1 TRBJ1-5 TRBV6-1 TGTGCCAGCAGTGAAGCGCGACAGGGGGCGTCTATTCAGCCCCAGCATTTT CASSEARQGASIQPQHF
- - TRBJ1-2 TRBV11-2 TGTGCCAGCAGCTCAGGGATTAAAGGCTACACCTTC CASSSGIKGYTF
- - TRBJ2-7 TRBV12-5 TGTGCTAGTGGTTTGGTACTCGACGCGGGGTTCGAGCAGTACTTC CASGLVLDAGFEQYF
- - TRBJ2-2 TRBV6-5 TGTGCCAGCAGTTACCGGTTATTCGCGAACACCGGGGAGCTGTTTTTT CASSYRLFANTGELFF
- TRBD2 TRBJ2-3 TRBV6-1 TGTGCCAGCAGGGAATTGGGACTAGCGGGGGGGCCAGACACAGATACGCAGTATTTT CASRELGLAGGPDTDTQYF
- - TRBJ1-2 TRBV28 TGTGCCAGCAGTTTCGGGGGTAATTATGGCTACACCTTC CASSFGGNYGYTF
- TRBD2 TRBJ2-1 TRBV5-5 TGTGCCAGCAGCTCCTGGACTAGCGGGGTATATGAGCAGTTCTTC CASSSWTSGVYEQFF
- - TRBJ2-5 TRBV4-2 TGTGCCAGCAGCCAAGTGGCAGGGGAGACCCAGTACTTC CASSQVAGETQYF
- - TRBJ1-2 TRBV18 TGTGCCAGCTCACCACCCCGGGGGGCTAACTATGGCTACACCTTC CASSPPRGANYGYTF
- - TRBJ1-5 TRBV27 TGTGCCAGCAGTCTACACTATAGCAATCAGCCCCAGCATTTT CASSLHYSNQPQHF
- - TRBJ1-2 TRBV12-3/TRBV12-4 TGTGCCAGCAGTTTACGGGACTATGGCTACACCTTC CASSLRDYGYTF
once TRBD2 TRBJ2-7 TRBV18 TGTGCCAGCTCACCAAGCGGGGACGAGCAGTACTTC CASSPSGDEQYF
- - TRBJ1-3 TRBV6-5 TGTGCCAGCACCCGGGGGGCAGGAGGAAACACCATATATTTT CASTRGAGGNTIYF
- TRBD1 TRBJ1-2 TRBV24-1 TGTGCCACCAGTGATTCCGGGACAGGGGGTGGCTACACCTTC CATSDSGTGGGYTF
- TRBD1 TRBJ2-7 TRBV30 TGTGCCTGGAGCAGACAGGGGGCTAATTACGAGCAGTACTTC CAWSRQGANYEQYF
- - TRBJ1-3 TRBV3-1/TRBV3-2 TGTGCCAGCAGCCATGGAGGGGGAAACACCATATATTTT CASSHGGGNTIYF
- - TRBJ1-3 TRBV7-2 TGTGCCAGCAGCAACACAGGGTCTGGAAACACCATATATTTT CASSNTGSGNTIYF
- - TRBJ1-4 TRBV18 TGTGCCAGCTCACCAGGCGGAGGAACTAATGAAAAACTGTTTTTT CASSPGGGTNEKLFF
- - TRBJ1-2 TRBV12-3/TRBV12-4 TGTGCCAGCAGTGACTTCAGGGTGGGGGGCTACACCTTC CASSDFRVGGYTF
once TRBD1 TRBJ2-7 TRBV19 TGTGCCAGTAGTGACAGGGGCTACGAGCAGTACTTC CASSDRGYEQYF
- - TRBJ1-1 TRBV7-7 TGTGCCAGCAGCACCCGACAGGAGAGGAACACTGAAGCTTTCTTT CASSTRQERNTEAFF
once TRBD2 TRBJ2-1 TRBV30 TGTGCCTGGAGTGGGGGGGGAACCTACAATGAGCAGTTCTTC CAWSGGGTYNEQFF
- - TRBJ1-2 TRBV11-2 TGTGCCAGCCGGGGGAGTGAAAACTATGGCTACACCTTC CASRGSENYGYTF
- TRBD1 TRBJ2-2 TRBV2 TGTGCCAGCAGTGTTGTGACAGGGGCTACCGGGGAGCTGTTTTTT CASSVVTGATGELFF
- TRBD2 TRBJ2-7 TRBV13 TGTGCCAGTTCAACCCGGGGAGGGCTCGGGGAGCAGTACTTC CASSTRGGLGEQYF
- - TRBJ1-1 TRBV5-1 TGCGCCAGCAGCCCCTTACCAGGGCTGGATGAAGCTTTCTTT CASSPLPGLDEAFF
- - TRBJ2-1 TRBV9 TGTGCCAGCAGCGTAACCAGCGGCGTTCACAATGAGCAGTTCTTC CASSVTSGVHNEQFF
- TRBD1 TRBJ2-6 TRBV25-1 TGTGCCAGCAGTGGCAGACAGGGATTGAGGAGTGGGGCCAACGTCCTGACTTTC CASSGRQGLRSGANVLTF
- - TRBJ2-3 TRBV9 TGTGCCAGCAGCCCCAGTGGTAGCAGTTCCGATACGCAGTATTTT CASSPSGSSSDTQYF
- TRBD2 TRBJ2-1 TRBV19 TGTGCCAGTAGCGCACGGACTAGCGGGGGGGTTGATCAGTTCTTC CASSARTSGGVDQFF